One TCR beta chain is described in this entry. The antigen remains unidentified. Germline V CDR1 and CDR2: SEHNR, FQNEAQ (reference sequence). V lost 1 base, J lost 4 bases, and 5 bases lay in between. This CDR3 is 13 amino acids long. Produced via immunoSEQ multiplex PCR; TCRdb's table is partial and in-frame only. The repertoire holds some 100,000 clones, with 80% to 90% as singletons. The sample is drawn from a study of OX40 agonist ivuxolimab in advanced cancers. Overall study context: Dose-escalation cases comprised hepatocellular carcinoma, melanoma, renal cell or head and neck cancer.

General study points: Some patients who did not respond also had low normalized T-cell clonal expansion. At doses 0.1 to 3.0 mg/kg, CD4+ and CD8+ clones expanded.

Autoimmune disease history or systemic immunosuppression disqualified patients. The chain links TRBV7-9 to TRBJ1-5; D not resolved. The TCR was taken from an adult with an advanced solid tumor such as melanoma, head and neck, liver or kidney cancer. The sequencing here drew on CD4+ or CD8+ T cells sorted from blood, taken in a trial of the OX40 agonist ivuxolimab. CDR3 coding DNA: TGTGCCAGCAGCTTAGACAGAAATCAGCCCCAGCATTTT. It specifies CASSLDRNQPQHF.